This T cell receptor (beta chain) came from a study of monozygotic twins with inflammatory bowel disease. Whole-study findings and limits: Repertoire similarity did not separate concordant from discordant twins, possibly from limited power.

Notes on this clonotype: Its specificity is not known.

The TCR libraries each used total RNA (around 4,000 ng per library). TCRdb reprocessed the 5' RACE reads and stores each CDR3 protein as one record, lacking DNA. In total, the table holds roughly 100,000 distinct CDR3 sequences. With no T cell sorting beforehand, total RNA was isolated from whole blood. The germline CDR1 and CDR2 sequences are SGHTA and FQGNSA. This CDR3 is 15 amino acids long. The source of this sequence is a human donor with ulcerative colitis or Crohn's disease, or a healthy co-twin of an affected twin (not recorded which). Material: blood. The chain uses TRBV7-2 and TRBJ2-7; the TCRdb call, TRBD2, lacks DNA for checking. The CDR3 spells CASSLMLAGSYEQYF.